These 21 T cell receptor beta chains share one sample of origin, sequenced in a study of cytomegalovirus exposure and HLA in healthy donors. Primers: 60 Vbeta forward and 13 Jbeta reverse. The assay was immunoSEQ multiplex PCR, and TCRdb's table has in-frame clones only and misses some. Of more than 85,000 clones in the sample, roughly 75% were seen once. The sample comprised PBMCs. These receptors all come from a male donor in good health and CMV-seropositive.

This clone was counted many times. Other DNA sequences in the sample encode the same CDR3. This chain connects TRBV9 to TRBJ2-1; the match to TRBD1 covers 7 bases. The CDR3 loop spans 14 amino acids. The germline V gene has CDR1 SGDLS and CDR2 YYNGEE. Losses at the gene ends were 0 bases for V and 6 bases for J; bases not matched to a gene: 3. In DNA, the CDR3 is TGTGCCAGCAGCGTAGAGGCAGGGGGCAATGAGCAGTTCTTC. It is translated as CASSVEAGGNEQFF.

This clone was counted a few times. This rearrangement joins TRBV6-1 to TRBJ1-5, with D perhaps TRBD1 (6 bases). Trimming removed 2 bases from V and 3 bases from J, with 8 bases in between. The length of the CDR3 is 14 residues. The germline V gene has CDR1 MNHNS and CDR2 SASEGT. This CDR3 reads CASSEWTVNQPQHF. The DNA of the CDR3 is TGTGCCAGCAGTGAATGGACAGTCAATCAGCCCCAGCATTTT.

The chain couples TRBV6-5 to TRBJ2-1; possible D gene TRBD2, 6 bases. The germline V and J ends were trimmed by 5 bases and 10 bases, with 21 bases remaining between them. The V gene's germline CDR1 is MNHEY and CDR2 SVGAGI. The CDR3 consists of 15 residues. DNA for the CDR3: TGTGCCAGCAGTACTACGCGGGATCCCCGGAGGGAGCAGTTCTTC. Translation: CASSTTRDPRREQFF.

The chain is built from TRBV6-5 and TRBJ2-7; 7 positions match TRBD1. CDR1 and CDR2 from the germline V gene are MNHEY and SVGAGI. After removal of 3 bases from V and 3 bases from J, the junction contained 5 bases not matched to a gene. This CDR3 has 14 residues. For the CDR3, the DNA is TGTGCCAGCAGTTATTCCGGGACAGTCTACGAGCAGTACTTC. This encodes CASSYSGTVYEQYF.

V is TRBV9 and J is TRBJ2-1, with TRBD2 matching 8 bases. From germline, CDR1 is SGDLS and CDR2 YYNGEE. The CDR3 runs 13 residues. V gave up 4 bases and J gave up 10 bases; unmatched junction bases: 7. As DNA, the CDR3 is TGTGCCAGCAGCTTCCCCGTAGCGGGGGAGCAGTTCTTC. It translates to CASSFPVAGEQFF.

The chain employs TRBV19 and TRBJ2-2; 11 nucleotides line up with TRBD1. Germline CDR1 reads LNHDA; CDR2 reads SQIVND (reference sequence). The ends lost 6 bases at V and 7 bases at J; junction bases unmatched: 7. CDR3 size: 15 residues. The chain's CDR3 is CASRRGQGGSGELFF. CDR3 DNA: TGTGCCAGTAGGAGGGGACAGGGGGGGAGCGGGGAGCTGTTTTTT.

The rearrangement uses TRBV11-3 and TRBJ2-7; D ambiguous. The CDR3 totals 13 residues. Germline V gene lookup returns CDR1 SGHNT and CDR2 YENEEA. Trimming cost V 5 bases and J 7 bases, with 15 bases left between them. The CDR3 bases are TGTGCCAGCAGCCTCACCCGCTCGCGGGAGCAGTACTTC. As protein: CASSLTRSREQYF. Supplemented by reference TRBV11-3 and TRBJ2-7, the full variable domain reads EAGVVQSPRYKIIEKKQPVAFWCNPISGHNTLYWYLQNLGQGPELLIRYENEEAVDDSQLPKDRFSAERLKGVDSTLKIQPAELGDSAVYLCASSLTRSREQYFGPGTRLTVT.

The chain has TRBV9 and TRBJ2-3, with a tentative D call TRBD2 (5 bases). The CDR3 has 14 amino acids. Trimming left V 4 bases short and J 4 bases short, with 13 bases between. Germline values: CDR1 SGDLS, CDR2 YYNGEE. CDR3 DNA: TGTGCCAGCAGCCGGCGGGTGGCACCAGATACGCAGTATTTT. Translating it yields CASSRRVAPDTQYF.

This chain joins TRBV7-8 and TRBJ2-3; D might be TRBD1 (5 bases). Trimming removed 1 base at V and 2 bases at J, with 10 bases between. Germline-derived CDR1 and CDR2 are SGHVS and FQNEAQ. This CDR3 contains 15 residues. The CDR3 spells CASSLGGRATDTQYF. CDR3 nucleotides: TGTGCCAGCAGCTTAGGCGGCAGGGCCACAGATACGCAGTATTTT.

This clone was counted a few times. The chain couples TRBV4-2 to TRBJ2-5; 7 bases are shared with TRBD1. Looked up from germline, CDR1 is LGHNA and CDR2 is YNFKEQ. Trimming at V came to 2 bases and at J to 5 bases, leaving 11 bases not matched to a gene. The CDR3 loop spans 16 amino acids. Here the CDR3 reads CASSQSADRAVETQYF. As DNA, the CDR3 is TGTGCCAGCAGCCAAAGTGCCGACAGGGCGGTGGAGACCCAGTACTTC.

The rearrangement joins TRBV29-1 to TRBJ2-1; 9 nucleotides line up with TRBD2. This CDR3 region has 18 residues. Looked up from germline, CDR1 is SQVTM and CDR2 is ANQGSEA. V shed 4 bases, J shed 9 bases, and the junction held 22 bases outside the gene matches. As DNA, the CDR3 is TGCAGCGTTGGCGGGCGGGGGGGCCTGTCCGGCAAACACGGTGAGCAGTTCTTC. Its translation: CSVGGRGGLSGKHGEQFF.

V gene TRBV6-1 combines with J gene TRBJ2-3, with D perhaps TRBD2 (7 bases). Germline V gene data show CDR1 as MNHNS and CDR2 as SASEGT. This CDR3 is 12 amino acids long. Trimming removed 11 bases at V and 4 bases at J, with 13 bases between. The CDR3 is CAGEGGPDTQYF. The CDR3, as DNA: TGTGCCGGGGAGGGGGGGCCAGATACGCAGTATTTT.

This clone appeared a few times. Other DNA sequences in this sample translate to the same CDR3. V gene TRBV29-1 combines with J gene TRBJ1-1; TRBD1 might be the D (5 bases). CDR3 length equals 11 residues. V lost 3 bases and J 5 bases, leaving 7 bases between the germline ends. Germline loops: CDR1 SQVTM, CDR2 ANQGSEA. CDR3 region: CSVDRGTEAFF. The CDR3 DNA follows: TGCAGCGTTGACCGGGGGACTGAAGCTTTCTTT.

V is TRBV4-2 and J is TRBJ2-1; 11 bases fit TRBD2. The J segment lost 4 bases and the V segment lost 0 bases, leaving 5 bases of the junction unmatched. Germline lookup yields CDR1 LGHNA and CDR2 YNFKEQ. The CDR3 sequence is 17 residues long. The CDR3: CASSQDTSGGRYNEQFF. In DNA, the CDR3 is TGTGCCAGCAGCCAAGACACTAGCGGGGGCCGGTACAATGAGCAGTTCTTC.

This clone was picked up a small number of times. J is TRBJ2-1 and V is TRBV7-2; TRBD2 might be the D (6 bases). CDR1 is SGHTA and CDR2 is FQGNSA in the germline V gene. The V gene lost 3 bases and the J gene lost 1 base, with 13 bases spanning the gap. The CDR3 extends over 16 amino acids. The CDR3 loop reads CASSFDGGVSYNEQFF. For the CDR3, the DNA is TGTGCCAGCAGCTTTGACGGGGGAGTTTCCTACAATGAGCAGTTCTTC.

This clone was seen only once. The J gene is TRBJ1-4, the V gene TRBV27, with 9 nucleotides matching TRBD1. The germline V gene encodes CDR1 MNHEY and CDR2 SMNVEV (reference sequence). This CDR3 has 16 residues. The junction had 12 bases not matched to a gene; V was cut back by 5 bases and J by 8 bases. The chain's CDR3 is CASSPFHRGREEKLFF. The CDR3 nucleotides read TGTGCCAGCAGTCCCTTCCACAGGGGGCGAGAAGAAAAACTGTTTTTT.

The CDR3 DNA reads as TGTGCCAGCAGTCCAGGACAGGGGAGAATAAGCTACACCTTC. Its translation is CASSPGQGRISYTF. The V gene is TRBV14, the J gene TRBJ1-2, with TRBD1 matching 9 bases. CDR3 size: 14 residues. Losses at the gene ends were 6 bases for V and 9 bases for J; bases not matched to a gene: 11. Germline CDR1 reads SGHDN; CDR2 reads FVKESK. The full variable domain, its missing parts supplied by reference TRBV14 and TRBJ1-2, is EAGVTQFPSHSVIEKGQTVTLRCDPISGHDNLYWYRRVMGKEIKFLLHFVKESKQDESGMPNNRFLAERTGGTYSTLKVQPAELEDSGVYFCASSPGQGRISYTFGSGTRLTVV.

This chain joins TRBV5-1 and TRBJ2-5, with 14 bases identical to TRBD2. From germline, CDR1 is SGHRS and CDR2 YFSETQ. The V gene end was trimmed by 3 bases and the J gene end by 2 bases; junction bases not matched to a gene: 6. The CDR3 has 17 amino acids. The CDR3 loop is CASSSGLAGGRQETQYF. DNA for the CDR3: TGCGCCAGCAGCTCAGGACTAGCGGGGGGCCGGCAAGAGACCCAGTACTTC.

The CDR3 spells CASSVNRGSINEQYF. CDR3 nucleotide sequence: TGTGCCAGCAGCGTTAACAGGGGATCAATAAACGAGCAGTACTTC. V and J are TRBV2 and TRBJ2-7; 7 nucleotides agree with TRBD1. J lost 5 bases, V lost 6 bases, and 13 bases had no gene match. Germline CDR1 and CDR2: SNHLY and FYNNEI. This CDR3 is 15 amino acids long. Variable domain in full (rest from reference TRBV2 and TRBJ2-7): EPEVTQTPSHQVTQMGQEVILRCVPISNHLYFYWYRQILGQKVEFLVSFYNNEISEKSEIFDDQFSVERPDGSNFTLKIRSTKLEDSAMYFCASSVNRGSINEQYFGPGTRLTVT.

This chain joins TRBV9 and TRBJ1-2; possible D gene TRBD1, 6 bases. In germline, CDR1 is SGDLS, CDR2 YYNGEE. The V and J ends lost 4 bases and 5 bases respectively, with 18 bases between them. The CDR3 is 15 residues long. The CDR3 sequence: CASSPLPDSGYGYTF. In nucleotides, the CDR3 is TGTGCCAGCAGCCCCCTCCCGGACAGTGGGTATGGCTACACCTTC.

V is TRBV14 and J is TRBJ1-4, with 7 bases identical to TRBD1. The CDR3 extends over 16 amino acids. The trim removed 0 bases at V and 8 bases at J, leaving 9 bases unmatched. From germline, CDR1 is SGHDN and CDR2 FVKESK. The CDR3 region is CASSQDLAGGKEKLFF. CDR3 nucleotides: TGTGCCAGCAGCCAAGATCTCGCAGGGGGGAAGGAAAAACTGTTTTTT.